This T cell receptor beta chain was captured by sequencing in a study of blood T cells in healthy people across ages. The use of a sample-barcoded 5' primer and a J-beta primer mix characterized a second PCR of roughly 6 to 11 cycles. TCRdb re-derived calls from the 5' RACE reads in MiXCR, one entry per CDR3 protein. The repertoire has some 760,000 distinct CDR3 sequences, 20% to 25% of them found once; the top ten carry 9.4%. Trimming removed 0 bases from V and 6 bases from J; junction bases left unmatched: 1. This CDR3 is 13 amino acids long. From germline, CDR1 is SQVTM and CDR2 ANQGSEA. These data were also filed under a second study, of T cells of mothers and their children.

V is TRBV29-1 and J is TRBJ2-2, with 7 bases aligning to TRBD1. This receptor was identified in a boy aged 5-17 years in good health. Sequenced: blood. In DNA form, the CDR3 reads TGCAGCGTTGAAGAGACAGGGTCCGGGGAGCTGTTTTTT. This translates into CSVEETGSGELFF.